These 21 T cell receptor beta chains came from one sample sequenced in a study of HIV-infected patients and healthy controls. Reverse transcription used 450 to 500 ng RNA and constant-region primers for alpha and beta. Separate chain-specific third strand synthesis with multiplexing indices produced the alpha and beta libraries. TCRdb itself ran the 5' RACE reads through MiXCR, one entry per CDR3 protein. The data hold some 15,000 distinct CDR3 sequences, with under 9.5% observed a single time. All unsorted peripheral T cells were captured because whole blood was used without fractionation. The sequenced sample consisted of blood. Receptors originate from an adult in good health.

This clonotype was observed many times. This chain uses TRBV6-2 or TRBV6-3 with TRBJ2-7; tentatively, D is TRBD1 or TRBD2 (5 bases each). The germline V and J ends were trimmed by 2 bases and 6 bases, with 14 bases remaining between them. The CDR3 extends over 14 amino acids. Germline values: CDR1 MNHEY, CDR2 SVGEGT. The CDR3 sequence: CASSYTGHSGEQYV. The CDR3 bases are TGTGCCAGCAGTTACACGGGGCATTCGGGCGAGCAGTACGTC.

This clonotype has at least ten counts. The genes are TRBV4-3 and TRBJ2-7; the match to TRBD2 covers 8 bases. Germline CDR1 LGHNA, CDR2 YSLEER. The J segment lost 5 bases and the V segment lost 0 bases, leaving 9 bases of the junction unmatched. The CDR3 totals 16 residues. The CDR3 sequence is CASSQETSGSFDEQYF. CDR3 in DNA: TGCGCCAGCAGCCAAGAAACGAGCGGGAGTTTCGACGAGCAGTACTTC.

This clonotype was recorded a few times. This sequence joins TRBV5-6 and TRBJ2-3, with no clear D. With 1 base removed from V and 3 bases from J, the gap between germline ends came to 6 bases. The CDR3 totals 13 residues. Germline assignment: CDR1 SGHDT and CDR2 YYEEEE. The CDR3 protein is CASSLYGTDTQYF. CDR3 coding DNA: TGTGCCAGCAGCTTGTATGGTACAGATACGCAGTATTTT. Complete variable domain (other parts from reference TRBV5-6 and TRBJ2-3): DAGVTQSPTHLIKTRGQQVTLRCSPKSGHDTVSWYQQALGQGPQFIFQYYEEEERQRGNFPDRFSGHQFPNYSSELNVNALLLGDSALYLCASSLYGTDTQYFGPGTRLTVL.

The chain has TRBV5-1 and TRBJ2-5, with TRBD2 as a possible D gene (6 bases). The ends were cut back, 0 bases at V and 4 bases at J, with 13 bases in the middle. Germline-derived CDR1 and CDR2 are SGHRS and YFSETQ. The CDR3 is 15 amino acids. CDR3 amino acids: CASSLAAGPRETQYF. In DNA, the CDR3 is TGCGCCAGCAGCTTGGCCGCGGGACCACGAGAGACCCAGTACTTC.

This clonotype was picked up many times. This chain uses TRBV6-2 or TRBV6-3 with TRBJ1-1, with D hard to call. Trimming left V 6 bases short and J 7 bases short, with 12 bases between. This CDR3 has 12 amino acids. Germline lookup yields CDR1 MNHEY and CDR2 SVGEGT. In DNA, the CDR3 is TGTGCCAGCAGCCAACAGCGGGATGAAGCTTTCTTT. Translated, it gives CASSQQRDEAFF.

This clonotype appeared many times. V usage is TRBV6-5 and J usage is TRBJ2-5; D possibly corresponds to TRBD2 (6 bases). This CDR3 region has 16 residues. Germline assignment: CDR1 MNHEY and CDR2 SVGAGI. Trimming pared 0 bases from V and 1 base from J, leaving 12 bases between. The CDR3 DNA sequence: TGTGCCAGCAGTTACTCAGGGCCCGGGGGCCAAGAGACCCAGTACTTC. It is translated as CASSYSGPGGQETQYF.

This clonotype was observed a few times. V usage is TRBV10-3 and J usage is TRBJ2-5, with 7 bases identical to TRBD2. V dropped 11 bases and J dropped 4; count of bases not matched to a gene: 7. Germline V lookup: CDR1 ENHRY, CDR2 SYGVKD. This CDR3 comprises 12 residues. In DNA, the CDR3 is TGTGCCGGGTCCGGGACTACAGAGACCCAGTACTTC. Amino acids: CAGSGTTETQYF.

This chain uses TRBV2 with TRBJ2-1; a weak D match, TRBD2 (6 bases). Germline CDR1 is SNHLY and CDR2 is FYNNEI. The CDR3 covers 12 residues. V was cut by 3 bases and J by 13 bases, with 13 bases left in between. DNA for the CDR3: TGTGCCAGCAGTGACCGGCGGGGCCCCCAGTTCTTC. Its protein product is CASSDRRGPQFF.

The DNA of the CDR3 is TGTGCCAGCAGCCCGGAACAGGTCTCTTTTACAGATACGCAGTATTTT. Its protein product is CASSPEQVSFTDTQYF. This chain joins TRBV7-2 and TRBJ2-3; maybe TRBD1 (5 bases). V was shortened by 5 bases and J by 3 bases, with 18 bases between the two germline ends. Germline CDR1 reads SGHTA; CDR2 reads FQGNSA. The CDR3 has 16 residues.

This clonotype was detected many times. The chain has TRBV3-2 and TRBJ1-5; the tabulated D call, TRBD1, remains unverified against the DNA. TRBV3-2 is a pseudogene segment. The CDR3 contains 14 residues. The CDR3 DNA reads TGTGCCAGCAGCCCCGGGGTTGGCAATCAGCCCCAGCATTTT. Residues: CASSPGVGNQPQHF.

This clonotype is labeled as medium-sized. J is TRBJ2-1 and V is TRBV6-2 or TRBV6-3, with 7 bases that match TRBD2. Per the germline V gene, CDR1 is MNHEY and CDR2 is SVGEGT. The CDR3 is 14 amino acids. The trim removed 4 bases at V and 0 bases at J, leaving 0 bases unmatched. The CDR3 nucleotides read TGTGCCAGCAGTTCTAGCGGCTCCTACAATGAGCAGTTCTTC. Translation: CASSSSGSYNEQFF.

On this clonotype: The germline gene is not matched at one end of the junction; a read error may be the cause. This chain uses TRBV18 with TRBJ2-6; D call uncertain. This CDR3 has 14 residues. Germline CDR1 and CDR2: KGHSH and LQKENI. CDR3 sequence reads: CASPPSSGANVLTF. CDR3 in DNA: TGTGCCAGCCCACCGAGCTCTGGGGCCAACGTCCTGACTTTC.

Many counts were recorded for this clonotype. J is TRBJ1-2 and V is TRBV12-3 or TRBV12-4, with 7 bases lining up with TRBD1. The CDR3 contains 13 residues. The V segment lost 2 bases and the J segment 6 bases; nucleotides outside the gene matches: 3. The DNA for the CDR3 is TGTGCCAGCAGTTTAACAGGGGTTAATGGCTACACCTTC. Amino acids: CASSLTGVNGYTF.

In its sample, this clonotype is medium-sized. The CDR3 DNA sequence: TGTGCCAGCAGAGGGGCGTCAGCCAAAAACATTCAGTACTTC. Its translation is CASRGASAKNIQYF. The genes are TRBV28 and TRBJ2-4; maybe TRBD1 (5 bases). This CDR3 region has 14 residues. The germline V gene has CDR1 MDHEN and CDR2 SYDVKM. Between the trimmed V and J ends, which lost 6 bases and 0 bases, there was a span of 9 bases.

This clonotype was seen only a few times. This chain uses TRBV5-1 with TRBJ2-1, with 8 bases identical to TRBD2. V lost 6 bases to trimming and J lost 0 bases; unmatched junction nucleotides: 11. The CDR3 loop spans 17 amino acids. CDR1 SGHRS and CDR2 YFSETQ come from the germline V gene. In DNA, the CDR3 is TGCGCCAGCAATAGCCTAGCGGGCCAGAGCTCCTACAATGAGCAGTTCTTC. Translation gives CASNSLAGQSSYNEQFF.

This clonotype was seen many times. This chain uses TRBV7-2 with TRBJ1-2, with D hard to call. Per germline, CDR1 SGHTA and CDR2 FQGNSA. V lost 1 base and J 1 base, leaving 7 bases between the germline ends. The CDR3 totals 14 residues. The CDR3 protein is CASSLGLVNYGYTF. CDR3 DNA sequence: TGTGCCAGCAGCTTAGGACTGGTTAACTATGGCTACACCTTC. Full variable domain (outside the CDR3, taken from reference TRBV7-2 and TRBJ1-2): GAGVSQSPSNKVTEKGKDVELRCDPISGHTALYWYRQSLGQGLEFLIYFQGNSAPDKSGLPSDRFSAERTGGSVSTLTIQRTQQEDSAVYLCASSLGLVNYGYTFGSGTRLTVV.

The chain employs TRBV19 and TRBJ2-6, with a possible D match to TRBD1 (5 bases). The V end lost 3 bases, the J end lost 3 bases, and 18 bases lay between the germline ends. The V gene's germline CDR1 is LNHDA and CDR2 SQIVND (reference sequence). The CDR3 runs to 18 residues. The CDR3 is CASSIILQRGFGANVLTF. CDR3 nucleotides: TGTGCCAGTAGTATCATACTCCAAAGGGGATTTGGGGCCAACGTCCTGACTTTC.

This clonotype is medium-sized (0.01 to 0.1%) in the sample. V usage is TRBV2 and J usage is TRBJ1-5; the D gene is possibly TRBD1 (6 bases). The germline V gene has CDR1 SNHLY and CDR2 FYNNEI. The CDR3 runs to 15 residues. V lost 6 bases, J lost 11 bases, and 23 bases lay in between. The chain's CDR3 is CASREQGEGYHTQHF. In DNA, the CDR3 is TGTGCCAGCAGGGAACAGGGTGAGGGATATCACACCCAGCATTTT.

This clonotype was found many times. The chain is built from TRBV5-4 and TRBJ1-1; 7 nucleotides line up with TRBD1. In germline, CDR1 is SGHNT, CDR2 YYREEE (reference sequence). The length of the CDR3 is 15 residues. V was pared by 0 bases and J by 2 bases, with 4 bases of the junction left unmatched. The CDR3 region is CASSLAGTVNTEAFF. CDR3 sequence (DNA): TGTGCCAGCAGCTTGGCAGGGACAGTCAACACTGAAGCTTTCTTT.

J is TRBJ1-6 and V is TRBV28, with a weak D call TRBD1 (5 bases). V was clipped by 3 bases and J by 9 bases, with 12 bases between them. The CDR3 has 14 residues. CDR1 and CDR2 from the germline V gene are MDHEN and SYDVKM. CDR3 in DNA: TGTGCCAGCAGTTTGTGGCAGGGTACTTCACCCCTCCACTTT. Its translation is CASSLWQGTSPLHF. The full variable domain, in which reference TRBV28 and TRBJ1-6 provide the parts outside the CDR3, is DVKVTQSSRYLVKRTGEKVFLECVQDMDHENMFWYRQDPGLGLRLIYFSYDVKMKEKGDIPEGYSVSREKKERFSLILESASTNQTSMYLCASSLWQGTSPLHFGNGTRLTVT.

Within the sample, this clonotype is medium-sized. V gene TRBV7-9 combines with J gene TRBJ2-3, with 13 bases matching TRBD2. In germline, CDR1 is SEHNR, CDR2 FQNEAQ (reference sequence). Trimming removed 6 bases from V and 0 bases from J; junction bases left unmatched: 15. This CDR3 comprises 20 residues. In DNA form, the CDR3 reads TGTGCCAGCAGGGCCCCGCCGGGACTAGCGGGACTAACTAGCACAGATACGCAGTATTTT. Translation: CASRAPPGLAGLTSTDTQYF.